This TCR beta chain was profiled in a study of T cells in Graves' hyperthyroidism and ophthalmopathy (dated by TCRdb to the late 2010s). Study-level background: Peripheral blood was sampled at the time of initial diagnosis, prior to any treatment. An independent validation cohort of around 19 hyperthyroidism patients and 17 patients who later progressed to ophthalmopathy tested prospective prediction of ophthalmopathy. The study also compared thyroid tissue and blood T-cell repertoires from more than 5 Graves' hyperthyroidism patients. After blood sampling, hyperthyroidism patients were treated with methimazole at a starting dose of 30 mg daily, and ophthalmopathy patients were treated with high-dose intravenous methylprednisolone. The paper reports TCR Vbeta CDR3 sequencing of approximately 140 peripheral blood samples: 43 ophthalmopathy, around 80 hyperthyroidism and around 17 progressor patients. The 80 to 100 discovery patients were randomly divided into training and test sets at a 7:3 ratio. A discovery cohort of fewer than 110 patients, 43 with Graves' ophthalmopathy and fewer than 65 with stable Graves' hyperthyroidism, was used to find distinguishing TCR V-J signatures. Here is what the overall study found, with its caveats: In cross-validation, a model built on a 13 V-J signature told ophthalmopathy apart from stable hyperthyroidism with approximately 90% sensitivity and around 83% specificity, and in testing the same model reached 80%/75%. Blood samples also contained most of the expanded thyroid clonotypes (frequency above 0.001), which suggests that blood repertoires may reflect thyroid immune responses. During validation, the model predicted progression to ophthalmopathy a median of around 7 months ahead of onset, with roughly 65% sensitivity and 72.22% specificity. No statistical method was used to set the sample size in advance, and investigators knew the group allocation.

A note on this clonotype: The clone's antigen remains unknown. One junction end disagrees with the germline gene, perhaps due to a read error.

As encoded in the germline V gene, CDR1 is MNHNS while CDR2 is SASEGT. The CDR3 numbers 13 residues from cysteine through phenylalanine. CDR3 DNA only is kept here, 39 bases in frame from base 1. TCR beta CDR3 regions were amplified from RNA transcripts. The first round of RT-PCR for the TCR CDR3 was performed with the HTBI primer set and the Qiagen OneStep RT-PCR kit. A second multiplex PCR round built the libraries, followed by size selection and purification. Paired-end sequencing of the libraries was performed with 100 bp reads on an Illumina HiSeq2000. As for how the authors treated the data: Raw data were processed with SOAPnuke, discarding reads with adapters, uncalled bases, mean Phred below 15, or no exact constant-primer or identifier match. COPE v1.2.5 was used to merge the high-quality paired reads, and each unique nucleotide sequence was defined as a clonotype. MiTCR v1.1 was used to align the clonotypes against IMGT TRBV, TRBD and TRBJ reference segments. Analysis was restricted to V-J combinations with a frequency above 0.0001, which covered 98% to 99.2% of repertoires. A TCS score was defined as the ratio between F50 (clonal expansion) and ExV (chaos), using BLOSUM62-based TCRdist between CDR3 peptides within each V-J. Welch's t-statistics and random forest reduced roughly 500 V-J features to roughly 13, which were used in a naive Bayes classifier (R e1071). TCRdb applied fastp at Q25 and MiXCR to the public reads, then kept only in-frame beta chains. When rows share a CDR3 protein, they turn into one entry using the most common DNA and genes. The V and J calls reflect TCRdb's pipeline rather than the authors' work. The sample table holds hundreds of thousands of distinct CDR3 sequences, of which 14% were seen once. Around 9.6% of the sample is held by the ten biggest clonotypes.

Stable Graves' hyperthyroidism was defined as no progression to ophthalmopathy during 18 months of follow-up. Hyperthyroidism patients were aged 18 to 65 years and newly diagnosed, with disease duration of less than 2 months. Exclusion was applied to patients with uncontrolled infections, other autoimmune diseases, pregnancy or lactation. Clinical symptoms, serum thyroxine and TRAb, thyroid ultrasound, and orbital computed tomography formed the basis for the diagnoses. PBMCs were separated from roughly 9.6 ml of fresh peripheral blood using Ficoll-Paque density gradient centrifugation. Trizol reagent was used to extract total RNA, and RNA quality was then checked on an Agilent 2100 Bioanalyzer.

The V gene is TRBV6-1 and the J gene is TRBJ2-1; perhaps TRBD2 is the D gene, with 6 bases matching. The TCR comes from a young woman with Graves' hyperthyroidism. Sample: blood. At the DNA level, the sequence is TGCGCCGCGGAGGGCGAATACTACAATGAGCAGTTCTTC. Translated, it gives CAAEGEYYNEQFF.